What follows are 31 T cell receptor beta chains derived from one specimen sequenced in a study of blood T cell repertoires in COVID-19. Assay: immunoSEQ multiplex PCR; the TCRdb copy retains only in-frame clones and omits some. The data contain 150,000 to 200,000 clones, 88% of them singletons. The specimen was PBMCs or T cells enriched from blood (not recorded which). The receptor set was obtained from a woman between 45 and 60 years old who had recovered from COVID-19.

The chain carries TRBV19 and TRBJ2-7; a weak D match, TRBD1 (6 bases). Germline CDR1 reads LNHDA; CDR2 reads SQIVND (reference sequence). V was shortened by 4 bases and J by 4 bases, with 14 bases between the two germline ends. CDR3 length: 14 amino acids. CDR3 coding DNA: TGTGCCAGTAGTAACCCGGGACAACGATACGAGCAGTACTTC. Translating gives CASSNPGQRYEQYF. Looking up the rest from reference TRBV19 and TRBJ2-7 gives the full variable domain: DGGITQSPKYLFRKEGQNVTLSCEQNLNHDAMYWYRQDPGQGLRLIYYSQIVNDFQKGDIAEGYSVSREKKESFPLTVTSAQKNPTAFYLCASSNPGQRYEQYFGPGTRLTVT.

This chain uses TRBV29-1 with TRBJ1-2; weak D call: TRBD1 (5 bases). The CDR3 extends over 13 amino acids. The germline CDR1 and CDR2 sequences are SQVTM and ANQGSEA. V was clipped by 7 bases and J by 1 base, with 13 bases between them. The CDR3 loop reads CSAPVQGNYGYTF. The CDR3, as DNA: TGCAGCGCCCCCGTGCAGGGTAACTATGGCTACACCTTC.

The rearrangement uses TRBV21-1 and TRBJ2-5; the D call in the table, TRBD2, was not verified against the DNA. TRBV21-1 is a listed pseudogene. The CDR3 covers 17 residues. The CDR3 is CASSSQQGGPDQETQYF. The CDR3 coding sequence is TGTGCCAGCAGCAGCCAGCAGGGAGGACCCGATCAAGAGACCCAGTACTTC.

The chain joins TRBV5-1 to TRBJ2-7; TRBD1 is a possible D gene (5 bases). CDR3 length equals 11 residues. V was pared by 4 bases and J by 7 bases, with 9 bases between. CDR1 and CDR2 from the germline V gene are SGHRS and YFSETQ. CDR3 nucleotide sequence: TGCGCCAGCAGCACGGCAGGGGAGCAGTACTTC. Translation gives CASSTAGEQYF.

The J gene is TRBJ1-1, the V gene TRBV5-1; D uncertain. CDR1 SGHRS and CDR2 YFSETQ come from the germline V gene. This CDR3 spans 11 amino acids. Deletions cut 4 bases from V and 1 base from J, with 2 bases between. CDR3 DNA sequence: TGCGCCAGCAGCCAGAACACTGAAGCTTTCTTT. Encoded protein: CASSQNTEAFF.

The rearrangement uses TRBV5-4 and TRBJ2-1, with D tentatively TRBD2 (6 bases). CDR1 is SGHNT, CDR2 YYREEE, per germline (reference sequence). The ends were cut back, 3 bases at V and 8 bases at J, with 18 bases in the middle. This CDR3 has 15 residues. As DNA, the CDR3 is TGTGCCAGCAGCTCCGGGAGCCGGAGTGGCGATGAGCAGTTCTTC. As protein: CASSSGSRSGDEQFF. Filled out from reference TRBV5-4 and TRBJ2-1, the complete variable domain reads ETGVTQSPTHLIKTRGQQVTLRCSSQSGHNTVSWYQQALGQGPQFIFQYYREEENGRGNFPPRFSGLQFPNYSSELNVNALELDDSALYLCASSSGSRSGDEQFFGPGTRLTVL.

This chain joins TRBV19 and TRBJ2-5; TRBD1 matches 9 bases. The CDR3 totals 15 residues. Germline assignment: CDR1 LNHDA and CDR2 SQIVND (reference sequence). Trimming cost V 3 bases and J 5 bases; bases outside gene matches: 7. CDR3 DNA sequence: TGTGCCAGTAGTATGGTGACAGGGGGGAGCGAGACCCAGTACTTC. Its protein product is CASSMVTGGSETQYF.

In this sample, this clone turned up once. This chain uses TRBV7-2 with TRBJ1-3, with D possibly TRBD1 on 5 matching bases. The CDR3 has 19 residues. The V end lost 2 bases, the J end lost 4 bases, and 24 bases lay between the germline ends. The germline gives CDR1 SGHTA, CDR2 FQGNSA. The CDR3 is CASSLRSASWGQVGNTIYF. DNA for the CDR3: TGTGCCAGCAGCTTAAGGTCCGCAAGCTGGGGCCAGGTGGGAAACACCATATATTTT.

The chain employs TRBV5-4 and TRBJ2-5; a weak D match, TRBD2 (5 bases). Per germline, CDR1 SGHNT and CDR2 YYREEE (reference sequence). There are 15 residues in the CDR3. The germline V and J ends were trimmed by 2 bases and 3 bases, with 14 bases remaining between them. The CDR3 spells CASSFEGTVKETQYF. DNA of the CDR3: TGTGCCAGCAGCTTTGAGGGTACGGTTAAAGAGACCCAGTACTTC.

The CDR3 region has the DNA TGTGCCACCGTTCCCCGACAGGGCCTCCAAGAGACCCAGTACTTC. Translated, it gives CATVPRQGLQETQYF. The V gene is TRBV6-5, the J gene TRBJ2-5; TRBD1 aligns across 7 bases. Looked up from germline, CDR1 is MNHEY and CDR2 is SVGAGI. Unmatched junction bases numbered 12, after V lost 10 bases and J lost 1 base. This CDR3 has 15 residues.

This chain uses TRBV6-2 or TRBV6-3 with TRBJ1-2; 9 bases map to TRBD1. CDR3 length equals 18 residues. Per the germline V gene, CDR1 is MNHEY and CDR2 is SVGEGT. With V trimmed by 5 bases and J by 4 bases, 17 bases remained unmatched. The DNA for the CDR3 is TGTGCCAGCAGTCCACCCCGGGACAGGGTTTTGCTATCCTATGGCTACACCTTC. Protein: CASSPPRDRVLLSYGYTF.

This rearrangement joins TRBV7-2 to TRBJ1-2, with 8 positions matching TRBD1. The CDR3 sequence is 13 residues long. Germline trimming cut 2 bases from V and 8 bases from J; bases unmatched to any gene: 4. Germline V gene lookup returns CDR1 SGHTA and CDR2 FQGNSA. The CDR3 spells CASSLQGARGYTF. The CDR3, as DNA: TGTGCCAGCAGCTTACAGGGGGCGCGGGGCTACACCTTC.

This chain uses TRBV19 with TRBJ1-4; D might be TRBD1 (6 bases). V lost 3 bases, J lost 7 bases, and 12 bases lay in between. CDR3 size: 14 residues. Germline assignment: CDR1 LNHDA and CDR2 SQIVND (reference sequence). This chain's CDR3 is CASSMMSGAEKLFF. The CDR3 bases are TGTGCCAGTAGTATGATGTCAGGGGCTGAAAAACTGTTTTTT.

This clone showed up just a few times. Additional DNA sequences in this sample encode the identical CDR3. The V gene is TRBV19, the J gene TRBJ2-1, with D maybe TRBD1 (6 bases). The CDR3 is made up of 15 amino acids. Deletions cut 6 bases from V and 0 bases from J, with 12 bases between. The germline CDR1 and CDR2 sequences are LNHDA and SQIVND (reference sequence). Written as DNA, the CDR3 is TGTGCCAGTAGATACGACAGGAGCTCCTACAATGAGCAGTTCTTC. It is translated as CASRYDRSSYNEQFF.

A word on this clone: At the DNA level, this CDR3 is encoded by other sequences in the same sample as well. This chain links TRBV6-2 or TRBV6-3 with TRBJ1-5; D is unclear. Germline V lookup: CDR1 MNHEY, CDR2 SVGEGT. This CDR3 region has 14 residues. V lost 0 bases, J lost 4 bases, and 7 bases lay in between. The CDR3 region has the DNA TGTGCCAGCAGTTACTCAGGAGCAAATCAGCCCCAGCATTTT. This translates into CASSYSGANQPQHF.

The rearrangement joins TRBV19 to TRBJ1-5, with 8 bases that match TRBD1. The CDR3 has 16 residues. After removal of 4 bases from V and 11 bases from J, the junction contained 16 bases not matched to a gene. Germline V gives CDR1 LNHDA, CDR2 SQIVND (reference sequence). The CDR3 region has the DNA TGTGCCAGTAGTAGAATCCCGGGACAGGTGGGCGAGGCCCAGCATTTT. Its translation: CASSRIPGQVGEAQHF.

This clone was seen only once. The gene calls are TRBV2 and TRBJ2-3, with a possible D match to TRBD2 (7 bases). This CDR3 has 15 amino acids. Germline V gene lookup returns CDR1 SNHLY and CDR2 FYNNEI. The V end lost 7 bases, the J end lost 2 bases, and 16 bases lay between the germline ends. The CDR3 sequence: CASNRWGGLTDTQYF. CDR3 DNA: TGTGCCAGCAATCGCTGGGGGGGCCTCACAGATACGCAGTATTTT.

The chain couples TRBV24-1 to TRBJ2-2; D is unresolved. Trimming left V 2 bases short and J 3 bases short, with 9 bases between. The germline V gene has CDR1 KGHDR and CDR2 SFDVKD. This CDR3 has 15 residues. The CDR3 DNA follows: TGTGCCACCAGTGATTCCACAGAATACACCGGGGAGCTGTTTTTT. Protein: CATSDSTEYTGELFF.

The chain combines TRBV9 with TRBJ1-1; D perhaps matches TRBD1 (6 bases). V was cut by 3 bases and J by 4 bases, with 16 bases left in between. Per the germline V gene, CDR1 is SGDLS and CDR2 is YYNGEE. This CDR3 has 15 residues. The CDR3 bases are TGTGCCAGCAGCGGGAGAGCTGGACAGACCACTGAAGCTTTCTTT. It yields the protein CASSGRAGQTTEAFF.

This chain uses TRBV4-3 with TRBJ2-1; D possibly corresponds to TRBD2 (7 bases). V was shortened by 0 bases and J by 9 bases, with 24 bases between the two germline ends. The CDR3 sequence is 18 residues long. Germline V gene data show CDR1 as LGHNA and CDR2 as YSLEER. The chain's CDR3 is CASSQEARAGASRGEQFF. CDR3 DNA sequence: TGCGCCAGCAGCCAAGAGGCCAGGGCGGGGGCCTCCCGGGGTGAGCAGTTCTTC.

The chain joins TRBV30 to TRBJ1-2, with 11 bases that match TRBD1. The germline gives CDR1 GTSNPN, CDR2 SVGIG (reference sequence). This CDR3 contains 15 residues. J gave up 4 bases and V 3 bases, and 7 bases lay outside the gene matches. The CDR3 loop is CAWSGTGGYLYGYTF. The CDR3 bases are TGTGCCTGGAGCGGGACAGGGGGATACCTCTATGGCTACACCTTC.

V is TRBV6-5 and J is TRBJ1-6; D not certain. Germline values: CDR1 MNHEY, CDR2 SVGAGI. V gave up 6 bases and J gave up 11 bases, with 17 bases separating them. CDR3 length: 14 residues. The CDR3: CASSHRGFGPPLHF. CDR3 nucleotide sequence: TGTGCCAGCAGCCACAGAGGGTTTGGGCCACCCCTCCACTTT.

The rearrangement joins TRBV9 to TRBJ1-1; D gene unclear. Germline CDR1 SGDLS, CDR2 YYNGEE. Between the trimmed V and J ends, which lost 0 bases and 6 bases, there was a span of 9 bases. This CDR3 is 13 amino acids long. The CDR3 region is CASSVASKPEAFF. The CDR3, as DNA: TGTGCCAGCAGCGTAGCTAGTAAGCCTGAAGCTTTCTTT.

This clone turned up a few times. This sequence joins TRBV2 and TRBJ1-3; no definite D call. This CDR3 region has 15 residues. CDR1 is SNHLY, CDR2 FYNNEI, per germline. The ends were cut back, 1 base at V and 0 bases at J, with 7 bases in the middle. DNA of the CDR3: TGTGCCAGCAGTGAAGGAGGGTTCTCTGGAAACACCATATATTTT. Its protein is CASSEGGFSGNTIYF.

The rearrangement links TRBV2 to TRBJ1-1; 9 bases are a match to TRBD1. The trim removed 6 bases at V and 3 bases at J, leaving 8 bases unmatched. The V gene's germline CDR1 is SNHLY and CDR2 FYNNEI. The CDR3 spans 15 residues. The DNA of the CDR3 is TGTGCCAGCAGGGACAGGGGAAATCGGGACACTGAAGCTTTCTTT. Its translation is CASRDRGNRDTEAFF.

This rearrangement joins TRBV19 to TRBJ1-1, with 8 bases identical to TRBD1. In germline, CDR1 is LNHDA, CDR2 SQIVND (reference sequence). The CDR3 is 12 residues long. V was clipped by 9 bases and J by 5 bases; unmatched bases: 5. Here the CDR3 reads CASRGRSTEAFF. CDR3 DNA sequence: TGTGCCAGCAGGGGGCGAAGTACTGAAGCTTTCTTT.

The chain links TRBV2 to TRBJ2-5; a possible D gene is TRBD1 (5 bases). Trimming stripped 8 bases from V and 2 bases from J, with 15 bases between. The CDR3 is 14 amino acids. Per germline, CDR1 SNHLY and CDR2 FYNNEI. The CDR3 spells CASGALGRQETQYF. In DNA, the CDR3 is TGTGCCAGCGGGGCCTTAGGGCGACAAGAGACCCAGTACTTC. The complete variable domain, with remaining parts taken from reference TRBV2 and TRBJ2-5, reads EPEVTQTPSHQVTQMGQEVILRCVPISNHLYFYWYRQILGQKVEFLVSFYNNEISEKSEIFDDQFSVERPDGSNFTLKIRSTKLEDSAMYFCASGALGRQETQYFGPGTRLLVL.

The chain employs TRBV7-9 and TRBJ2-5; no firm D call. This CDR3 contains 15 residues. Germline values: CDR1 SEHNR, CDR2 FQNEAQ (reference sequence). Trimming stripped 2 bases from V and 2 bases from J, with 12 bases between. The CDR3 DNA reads TGTGCCAGCAGCTTAACCAGGCATACTCAAGAGACCCAGTACTTC. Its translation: CASSLTRHTQETQYF.

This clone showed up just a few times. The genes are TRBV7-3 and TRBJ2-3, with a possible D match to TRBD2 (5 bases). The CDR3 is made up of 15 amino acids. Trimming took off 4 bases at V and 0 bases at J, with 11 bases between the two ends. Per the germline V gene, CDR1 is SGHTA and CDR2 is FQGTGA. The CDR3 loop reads CASSSRRTSTDTQYF. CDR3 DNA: TGTGCCAGCAGCTCCCGACGGACTAGCACAGATACGCAGTATTTT.

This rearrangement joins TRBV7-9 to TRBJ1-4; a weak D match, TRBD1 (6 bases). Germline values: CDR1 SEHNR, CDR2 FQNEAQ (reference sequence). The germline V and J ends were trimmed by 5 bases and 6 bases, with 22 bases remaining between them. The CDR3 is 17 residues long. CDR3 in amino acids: CASSHSWSGTNHEKLFF. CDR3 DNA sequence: TGTGCCAGCAGCCACTCGTGGTCAGGGACAAACCATGAAAAACTGTTTTTT.

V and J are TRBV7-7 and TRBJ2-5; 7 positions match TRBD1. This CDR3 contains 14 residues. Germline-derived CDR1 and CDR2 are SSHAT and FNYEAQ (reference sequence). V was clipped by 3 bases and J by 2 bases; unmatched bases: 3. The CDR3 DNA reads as TGTGCCAGCAGCTTCGGGACAGCACAAGAGACCCAGTACTTC. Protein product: CASSFGTAQETQYF.